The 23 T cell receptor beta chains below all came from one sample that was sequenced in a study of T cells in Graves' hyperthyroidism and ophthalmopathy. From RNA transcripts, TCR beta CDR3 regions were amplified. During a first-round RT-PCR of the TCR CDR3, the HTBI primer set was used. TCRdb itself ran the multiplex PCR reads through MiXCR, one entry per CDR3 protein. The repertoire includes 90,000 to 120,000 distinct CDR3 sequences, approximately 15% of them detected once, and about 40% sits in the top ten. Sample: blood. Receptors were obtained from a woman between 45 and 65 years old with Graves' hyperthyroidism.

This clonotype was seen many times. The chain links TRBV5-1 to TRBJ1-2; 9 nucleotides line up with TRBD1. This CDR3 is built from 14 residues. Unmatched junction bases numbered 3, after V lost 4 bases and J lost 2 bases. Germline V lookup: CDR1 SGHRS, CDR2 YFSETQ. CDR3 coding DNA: TGCGCCAGCAGCAACGGACAGGGGAACTATGGCTACACCTTC. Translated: CASSNGQGNYGYTF.

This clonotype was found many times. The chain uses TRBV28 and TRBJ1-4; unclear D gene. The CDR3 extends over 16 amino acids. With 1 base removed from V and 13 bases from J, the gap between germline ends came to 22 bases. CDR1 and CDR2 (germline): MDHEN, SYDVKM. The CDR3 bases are TGTGCCAGCAGTTTATTTGAACTCAGCCTCCGCCCCAGACTGTTTTTT. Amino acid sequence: CASSLFELSLRPRLFF. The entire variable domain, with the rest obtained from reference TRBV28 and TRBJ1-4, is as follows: DVKVTQSSRYLVKRTGEKVFLECVQDMDHENMFWYRQDPGLGLRLIYFSYDVKMKEKGDIPEGYSVSREKKERFSLILESASTNQTSMYLCASSLFELSLRPRLFFGSGTQLSVL.

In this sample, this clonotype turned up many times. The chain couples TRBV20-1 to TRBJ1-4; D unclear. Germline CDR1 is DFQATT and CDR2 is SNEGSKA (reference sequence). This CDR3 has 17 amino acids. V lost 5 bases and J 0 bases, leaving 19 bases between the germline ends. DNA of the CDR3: TGCAGTGCTCTTAATTCCCTCTGGGAAGCAACTAATGAAAAACTGTTTTTT. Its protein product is CSALNSLWEATNEKLFF.

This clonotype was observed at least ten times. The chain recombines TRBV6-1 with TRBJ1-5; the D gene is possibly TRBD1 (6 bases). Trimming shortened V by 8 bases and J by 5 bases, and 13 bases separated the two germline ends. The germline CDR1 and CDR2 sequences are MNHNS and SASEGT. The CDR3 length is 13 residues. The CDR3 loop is CASQGQRDQPQHF. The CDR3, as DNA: TGTGCCAGCCAGGGACAACGTGATCAGCCCCAGCATTTT.

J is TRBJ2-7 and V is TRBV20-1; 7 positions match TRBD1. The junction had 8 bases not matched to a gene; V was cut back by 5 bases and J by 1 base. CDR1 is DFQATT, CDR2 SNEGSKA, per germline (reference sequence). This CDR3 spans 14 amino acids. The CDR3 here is CSAGETGRSYEQYF. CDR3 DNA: TGCAGTGCTGGGGAGACAGGGAGATCCTACGAGCAGTACTTC.

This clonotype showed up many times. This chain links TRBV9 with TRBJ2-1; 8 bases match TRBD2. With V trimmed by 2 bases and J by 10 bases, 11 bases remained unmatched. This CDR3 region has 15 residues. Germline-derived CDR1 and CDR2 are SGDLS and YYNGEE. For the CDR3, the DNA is TGTGCCAGCAGCGTTGGCAGCGGGAGACTGGGAGAGCAGTTCTTC. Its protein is CASSVGSGRLGEQFF.

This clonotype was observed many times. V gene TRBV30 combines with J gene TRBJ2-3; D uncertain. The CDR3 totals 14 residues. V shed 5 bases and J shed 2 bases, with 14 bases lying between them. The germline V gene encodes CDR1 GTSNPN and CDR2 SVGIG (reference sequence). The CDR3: CAWGRALSTDTQYF. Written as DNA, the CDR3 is TGTGCCTGGGGCCGGGCCTTATCCACAGATACGCAGTATTTT.

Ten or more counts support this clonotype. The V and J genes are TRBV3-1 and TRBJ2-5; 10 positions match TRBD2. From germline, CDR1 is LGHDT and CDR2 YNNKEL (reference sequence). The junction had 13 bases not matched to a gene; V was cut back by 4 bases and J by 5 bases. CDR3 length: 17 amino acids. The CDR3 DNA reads TGTGCCAGCAGCCCCTCTTCAGCGGGAGGGCCGAGGGAGACCCAGTACTTC. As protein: CASSPSSAGGPRETQYF.

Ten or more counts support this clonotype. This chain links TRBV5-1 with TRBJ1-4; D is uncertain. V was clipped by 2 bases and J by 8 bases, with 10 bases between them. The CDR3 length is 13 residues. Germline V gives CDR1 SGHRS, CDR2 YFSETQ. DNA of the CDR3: TGCGCCAGCAGCTTATGGGGAGACGAAAAACTGTTTTTT. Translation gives CASSLWGDEKLFF.

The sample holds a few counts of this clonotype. Written as DNA, the CDR3 is TGTGCCAGCTCTCAACAGCGGGACTATGGCTACACCTTC. Translating gives CASSQQRDYGYTF. The rearrangement joins TRBV18 to TRBJ1-2; D remains ambiguous. Trimming left V 6 bases short and J 3 bases short, with 11 bases between. CDR3 size: 13 residues. In germline, CDR1 is KGHSH, CDR2 LQKENI. Looking up the rest from reference TRBV18 and TRBJ1-2 gives the full variable domain: NAGVMQNPRHLVRRRGQEARLRCSPMKGHSHVYWYRQLPEEGLKFMVYLQKENIIDESGMPKERFSAEFPKEGPSILRIQQVVRGDSAAYFCASSQQRDYGYTFGSGTRLTVV.

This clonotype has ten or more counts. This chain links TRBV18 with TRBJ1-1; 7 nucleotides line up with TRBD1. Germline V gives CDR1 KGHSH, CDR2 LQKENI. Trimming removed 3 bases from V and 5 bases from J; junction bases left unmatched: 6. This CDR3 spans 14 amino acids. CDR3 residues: CASSPTQGWTEAFF. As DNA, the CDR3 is TGTGCCAGCTCACCTACACAGGGGTGGACTGAAGCTTTCTTT. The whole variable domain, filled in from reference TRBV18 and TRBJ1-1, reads NAGVMQNPRHLVRRRGQEARLRCSPMKGHSHVYWYRQLPEEGLKFMVYLQKENIIDESGMPKERFSAEFPKEGPSILRIQQVVRGDSAAYFCASSPTQGWTEAFFGQGTRLTVV.

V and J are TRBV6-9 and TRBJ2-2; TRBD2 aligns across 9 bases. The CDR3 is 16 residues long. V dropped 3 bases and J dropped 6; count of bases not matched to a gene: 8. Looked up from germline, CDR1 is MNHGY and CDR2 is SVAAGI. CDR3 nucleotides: TGTGCCAGCAGTTACGAGGGGACTAGCTCCGCCGGGGAGCTGTTTTTT. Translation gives CASSYEGTSSAGELFF.

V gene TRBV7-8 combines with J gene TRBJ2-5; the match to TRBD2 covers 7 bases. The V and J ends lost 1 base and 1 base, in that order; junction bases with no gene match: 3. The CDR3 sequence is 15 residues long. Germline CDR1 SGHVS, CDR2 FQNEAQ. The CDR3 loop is CASSLVGGPQETQYF. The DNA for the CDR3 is TGTGCCAGCAGCTTAGTGGGAGGGCCCCAAGAGACCCAGTACTTC.

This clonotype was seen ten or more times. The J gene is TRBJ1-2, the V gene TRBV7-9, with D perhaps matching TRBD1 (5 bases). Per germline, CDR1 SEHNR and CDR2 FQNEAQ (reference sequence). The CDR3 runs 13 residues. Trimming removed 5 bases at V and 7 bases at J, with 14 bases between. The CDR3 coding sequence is TGTGCCAGCAGCCCGATCGGGGGATTTGGCTACACCTTC. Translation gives CASSPIGGFGYTF.

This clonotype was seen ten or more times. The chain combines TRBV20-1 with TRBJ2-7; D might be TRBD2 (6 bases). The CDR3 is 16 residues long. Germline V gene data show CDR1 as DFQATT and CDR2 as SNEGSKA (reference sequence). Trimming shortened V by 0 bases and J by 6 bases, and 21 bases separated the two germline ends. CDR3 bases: TGCAGTGCTAGAGAAGAGGAGGGCCCTGCTGGGGGCGAGCAGTACGTC. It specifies CSAREEEGPAGGEQYV.

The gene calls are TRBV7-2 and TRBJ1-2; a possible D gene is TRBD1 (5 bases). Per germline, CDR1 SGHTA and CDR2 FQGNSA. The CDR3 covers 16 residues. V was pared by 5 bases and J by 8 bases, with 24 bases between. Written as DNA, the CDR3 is TGTGCCAGCAGCACCATCAATAGCAGGGATCGTCGAGGCTACACCTTC. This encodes CASSTINSRDRRGYTF.

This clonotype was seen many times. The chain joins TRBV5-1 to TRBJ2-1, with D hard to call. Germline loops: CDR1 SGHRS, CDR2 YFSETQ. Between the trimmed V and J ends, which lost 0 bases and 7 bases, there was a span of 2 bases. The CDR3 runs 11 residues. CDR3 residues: CASSLGNEQFF. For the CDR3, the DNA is TGCGCCAGCAGCTTGGGAAATGAGCAGTTCTTC. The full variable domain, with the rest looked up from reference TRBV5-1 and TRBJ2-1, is KAGVTQTPRYLIKTRGQQVTLSCSPISGHRSVSWYQQTPGQGLQFLFEYFSETQRNKGNFPGRFSGRQFSNSRSEMNVSTLELGDSALYLCASSLGNEQFFGPGTRLTVL.

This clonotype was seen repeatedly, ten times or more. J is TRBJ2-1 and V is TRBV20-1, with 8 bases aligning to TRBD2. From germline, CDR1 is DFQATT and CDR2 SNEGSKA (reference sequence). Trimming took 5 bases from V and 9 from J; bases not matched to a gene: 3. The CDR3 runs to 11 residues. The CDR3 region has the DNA TGCAGTGCTTCGGGGGGGTTTGAGCAGTTCTTC. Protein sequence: CSASGGFEQFF.

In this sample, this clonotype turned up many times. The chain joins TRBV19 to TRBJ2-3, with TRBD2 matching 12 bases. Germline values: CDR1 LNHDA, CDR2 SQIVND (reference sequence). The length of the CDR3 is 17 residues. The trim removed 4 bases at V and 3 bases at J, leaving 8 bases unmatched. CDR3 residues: CASSTYRLAGVTDTQYF. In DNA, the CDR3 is TGTGCCAGTAGTACATACAGACTAGCGGGAGTGACAGATACGCAGTATTTT.

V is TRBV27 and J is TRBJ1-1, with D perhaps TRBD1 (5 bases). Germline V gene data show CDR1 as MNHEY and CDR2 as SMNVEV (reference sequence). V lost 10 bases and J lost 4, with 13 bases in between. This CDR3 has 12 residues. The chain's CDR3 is CATRRGLTEAFF. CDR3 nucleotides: TGTGCCACCAGACGGGGCCTCACTGAAGCTTTCTTT.

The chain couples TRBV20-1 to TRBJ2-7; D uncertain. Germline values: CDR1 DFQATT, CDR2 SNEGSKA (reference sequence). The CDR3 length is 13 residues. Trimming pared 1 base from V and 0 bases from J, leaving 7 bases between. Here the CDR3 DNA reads TGCAGTGCTAGAGTCCCGAGCTCCTACGAGCAGTACTTC. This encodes CSARVPSSYEQYF.

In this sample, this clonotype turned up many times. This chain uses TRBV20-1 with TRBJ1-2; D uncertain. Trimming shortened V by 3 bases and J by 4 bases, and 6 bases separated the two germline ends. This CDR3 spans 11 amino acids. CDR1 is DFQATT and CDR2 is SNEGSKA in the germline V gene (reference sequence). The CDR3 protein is CSASGTYGYTF. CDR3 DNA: TGCAGTGCTAGTGGAACCTATGGCTACACCTTC.

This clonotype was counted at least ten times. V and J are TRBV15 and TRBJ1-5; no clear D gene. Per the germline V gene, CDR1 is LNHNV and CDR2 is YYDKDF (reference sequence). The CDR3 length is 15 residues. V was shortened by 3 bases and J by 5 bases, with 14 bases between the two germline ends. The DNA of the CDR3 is TGTGCCACCAGCAGTGCCGAGGGCGGATATCAGCCCCAGCATTTT. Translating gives CATSSAEGGYQPQHF.